A selection of T cell receptor beta chains follows, all from one sample in a study of blood T cell dynamics during melanoma immunotherapy. Data came from immunoSEQ multiplex PCR; TCRdb stores just in-frame clones and leaves some out. The repertoire holds some 9,100 clones, with around 86% as singletons. The source material was blood, sampled from a patient treated with checkpoint blockade. Receptors were obtained from a human donor with melanoma. Both conserved end residues are part of each CDR3. D genes are given only for firm matches. Not every row has a clone size; where given, it reads once, few, many or a size class.

V gene	J gene	D gene	clone size	CDR3 DNA	CDR3 protein
TRBV5-8	TRBJ1-5	NA	NA	TGTGCCAGCAGCTTAGGGCAGGGAGGACAGCCCCAGCATTTT	CASSLGQGGQPQHF
TRBV7-2	TRBJ1-1	NA	NA	TGTGCCAGCAGCTTAGCACTTCTGAGGACTGAAGCTTTCTTT	CASSLALLRTEAFF
TRBV4-3	TRBJ2-5	TRBD1	NA	TGCGCCAGCAGCCACGGGTCCGGACAGGTTGAGATCCAGTACTTC	CASSHGSGQVEIQYF
TRBV14	TRBJ1-1	NA	NA	TGTGCCAGCAGCCAAGAGGGCATGCACGCTTTCTTT	CASSQEGMHAFF
TRBV19	TRBJ1-3	NA	NA	TGTGCCAGTAGTGTCCGGACAACTGGAAACACCATATATTTT	CASSVRTTGNTIYF
TRBV7-2	TRBJ2-7	TRBD1	NA	TGTGCCAGCAGCTTCGCGGGACAGGGTAGGGACGAGCAGTACTTC	CASSFAGQGRDEQYF
TRBV19	TRBJ2-7	NA	NA	TGTGCCAGTAGTATAAAGTTTGGGGGAATCAACGAGCAGTACTTC	CASSIKFGGINEQYF
TRBV15	TRBJ2-1	TRBD2	NA	TGTGCCACCAGCAGAGATCAACTAGCGGGGGGTTTAACCTACAATGAGCAGTTCTTC	CATSRDQLAGGLTYNEQFF
TRBV7-2	TRBJ2-7	NA	NA	TGTGCCAGCAGCTTGGACCAATACGAGCAGTACTTC	CASSLDQYEQYF
TRBV5-6	TRBJ1-4	TRBD1	NA	TGTGCCAGCAGCTTGGGACAGGGGGCCCGGGAAAAACTGTTTTTT	CASSLGQGAREKLFF
TRBV7-2	TRBJ1-5	NA	NA	TGTGCCAGCAGCCCTCAGGGGAGCAATCAGCCCCAGCATTTT	CASSPQGSNQPQHF
TRBV21-1	TRBJ1-3	NA	NA	TGTGCCAGCAGCAAACCAAACGGGGGTAGAAGTACTGGAAACACCATATATTTT	CASSKPNGGRSTGNTIYF
TRBV27	TRBJ2-5	NA	NA	TGTGCCAGCAGTTTAACAGGGTTCAATTACCAAGAGACCCAGTACTTC	CASSLTGFNYQETQYF
TRBV7-2	TRBJ2-7	NA	NA	TGTGCCAGCAGCCTGCCGGGCAGCTACGAGCAGTACTTC	CASSLPGSYEQYF
TRBV19	TRBJ1-1	NA	NA	TGTGCCAGTAGTATAAGGAGGGCAGGTTCAATGAACACTGAAGCTTTCTTT	CASSIRRAGSMNTEAFF
TRBV7-2	TRBJ1-3	TRBD1	once	TGTGCCAGCAGCTCGACAGGGGGGAACTCTGGAAACACCATATATTTT	CASSSTGGNSGNTIYF
TRBV10-3	TRBJ1-1	TRBD1	NA	TGTGCCATCAGTGCCGGGACAGGGGCTTTCTTT	CAISAGTGAFF
TRBV6-1	TRBJ1-6	NA	NA	TGTGCCAGCACCGAGGGGCTAGGGTTTAATTCACCCCTCCACTTT	CASTEGLGFNSPLHF
TRBV6-6	TRBJ2-3	NA	once	TGTGCCAGCAGTTACTCGTCCAGCACAGATACGCAGTATTTT	CASSYSSSTDTQYF
TRBV18	TRBJ1-2	TRBD1	NA	TGTGCCAGCTCCTCGACAGGGGACGTCTATGGCTACACCTTC	CASSSTGDVYGYTF
TRBV4-1	TRBJ1-2	TRBD1	NA	TGCGCCAGCAGCCAAGATTCGGTGGGGACAGGGGGCTATGACTATGGCTACACCTTC	CASSQDSVGTGGYDYGYTF
TRBV11-2	TRBJ1-6	NA	few	TGTGCCAGCAGCTTAGTTGGCAGGGGTGGTTCACCCCTCCACTTT	CASSLVGRGGSPLHF
TRBV6-1	TRBJ2-7	TRBD2	few	TGTGCCAGCAGTGAAGCACTAGCGGGGCCCTACGAGCAGTACTTC	CASSEALAGPYEQYF
TRBV5-1	TRBJ2-3	NA	NA	TGCGCCAGCAGCTTTCAACCTGCAGGGAGAGATACGCAGTATTTT	CASSFQPAGRDTQYF
TRBV11-3	TRBJ2-2	NA	NA	TGTGCCAGCAGTAGTCTAGCGAACACCGGGGAGCTGTTTTTT	CASSSLANTGELFF
TRBV29-1	TRBJ2-4	NA	once	TGCAGCGTTGAGAGTCCTGACATTCAGTACTTC	CSVESPDIQYF
TRBV27	TRBJ2-7	NA	NA	TGTGCCAGCAGTTTATCCCAGGGAGTGCAGTACTTC	CASSLSQGVQYF
TRBV5-4	TRBJ1-2	NA	NA	TGTGCCAGCAGCTTGGCCTTACAGGACTATGGCTACACCTTC	CASSLALQDYGYTF
TRBV6-5	TRBJ2-3	TRBD1	once	TGTGCCAGCAGCTCACAGGGGGCGATCGCAGATACGCAGTATTTT	CASSSQGAIADTQYF
TRBV9	TRBJ2-2	TRBD2	NA	TGTGCCAGCAGCGTCCTAGCGGGGGGCATCACCGGGGAGCTGTTTTTT	CASSVLAGGITGELFF
TRBV5-1	TRBJ1-1	TRBD1	NA	TGCGCCAGCAGCCTCGGACAGGGTCGTGCTGAAGCTTTCTTT	CASSLGQGRAEAFF
TRBV7-2	TRBJ2-1	TRBD2	NA	TGTGCCAGCAGCTTGGTACCGGGACTAGCTACCTACAATGAGCAGTTCTTC	CASSLVPGLATYNEQFF
TRBV5-4	TRBJ1-3	TRBD1	NA	TGTGCCAGCAGCTTGGGCGGTGACAGGGGAGGAAACACCATATATTTT	CASSLGGDRGGNTIYF